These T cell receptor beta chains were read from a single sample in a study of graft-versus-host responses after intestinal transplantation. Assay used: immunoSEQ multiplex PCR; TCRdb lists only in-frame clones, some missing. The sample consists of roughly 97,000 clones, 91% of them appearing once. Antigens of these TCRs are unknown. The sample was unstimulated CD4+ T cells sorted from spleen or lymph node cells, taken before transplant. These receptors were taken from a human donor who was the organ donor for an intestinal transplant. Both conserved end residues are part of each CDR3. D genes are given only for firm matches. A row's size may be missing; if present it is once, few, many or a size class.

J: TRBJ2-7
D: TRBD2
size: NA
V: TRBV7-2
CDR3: CASSLESGGPRREQYF
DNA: TGTGCCAGCAGCTTAGAAAGCGGGGGGCCCCGGCGCGAGCAGTACTTC

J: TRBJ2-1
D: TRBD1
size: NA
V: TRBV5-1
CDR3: CASSQTPQGAAYNEQFF
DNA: TGCGCCAGCAGCCAGACCCCGCAGGGGGCCGCTTACAATGAGCAGTTCTTC

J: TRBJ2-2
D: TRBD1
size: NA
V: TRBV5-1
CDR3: CASSPRGQANTGELFF
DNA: TGCGCCAGCAGCCCGAGGGGGCAAGCGAACACCGGGGAGCTGTTTTTT

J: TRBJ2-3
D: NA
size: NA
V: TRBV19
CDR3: CASSIFSGYGSTDTQYF
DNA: TGTGCCAGTAGTATTTTCTCGGGGTACGGTAGCACAGATACGCAGTATTTT

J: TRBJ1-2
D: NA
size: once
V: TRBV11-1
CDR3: CASGLGQPYGYTF
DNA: TGTGCCAGCGGTCTCGGACAGCCCTATGGCTACACCTTC

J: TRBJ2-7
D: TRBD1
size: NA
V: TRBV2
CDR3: CASSTDRNNEQYF
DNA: TGTGCCAGCAGTACGGACAGGAACAACGAGCAGTACTTC

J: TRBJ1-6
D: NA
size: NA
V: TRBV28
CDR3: CASSILPSSLHF
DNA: TGTGCCAGCAGTATACTCCCCTCGTCCCTCCACTTT

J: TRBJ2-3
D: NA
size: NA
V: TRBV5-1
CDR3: CASSYQGFGTDTQYF
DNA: TGCGCCAGCAGCTATCAGGGCTTCGGCACAGATACGCAGTATTTT

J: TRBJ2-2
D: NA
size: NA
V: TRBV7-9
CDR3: CASSFRRANTGELFF
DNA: TGTGCCAGCAGCTTTCGGCGGGCGAACACCGGGGAGCTGTTTTTT

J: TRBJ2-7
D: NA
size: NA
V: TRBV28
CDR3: CASSLEGTWQYF
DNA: TGTGCCAGCAGTTTAGAAGGGACTTGGCAGTACTTC

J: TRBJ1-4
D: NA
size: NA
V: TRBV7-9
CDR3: CASSLAQGRANEKLFF
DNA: TGTGCCAGCAGCTTAGCCCAAGGGAGAGCTAATGAAAAACTGTTTTTT

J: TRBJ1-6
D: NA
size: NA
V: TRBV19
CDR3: CASSRTASSYNSPLHF
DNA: TGTGCCAGTAGTAGGACAGCAAGCTCCTATAATTCACCCCTCCACTTT

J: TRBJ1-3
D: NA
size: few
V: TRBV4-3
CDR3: CASSLTGPASGNTIYF
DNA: TGCGCCAGCAGTCTAACAGGACCGGCCTCTGGAAACACCATATATTTT

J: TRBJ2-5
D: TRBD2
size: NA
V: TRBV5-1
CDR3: CASSTGGGRETQYF
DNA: TGCGCCAGTTCCACCGGCGGGGGGAGAGAGACCCAGTACTTC

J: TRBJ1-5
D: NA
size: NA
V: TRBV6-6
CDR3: CASRIQGRWHF
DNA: TGTGCCAGCAGAATACAGGGACGTTGGCATTTT

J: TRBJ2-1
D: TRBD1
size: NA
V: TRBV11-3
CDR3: CASSLEGGQGGDEQFF
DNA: TGTGCCAGCAGCTTAGAAGGGGGACAGGGTGGGGATGAGCAGTTCTTC

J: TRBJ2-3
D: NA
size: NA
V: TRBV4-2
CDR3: CASSQEDSDTQYF
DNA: TGTGCCAGCAGCCAAGAAGACTCAGATACGCAGTATTTT

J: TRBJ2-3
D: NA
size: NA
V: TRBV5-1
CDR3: CASTSTDTQYF
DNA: TGCGCCAGCACTAGCACAGATACGCAGTATTTT

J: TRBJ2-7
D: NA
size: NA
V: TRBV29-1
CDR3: CSVTATGTKNEQYF
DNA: TGCAGCGTTACGGCCACCGGGACAAAAAACGAGCAGTACTTC

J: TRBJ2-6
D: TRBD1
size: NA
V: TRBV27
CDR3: CASSARTGVSGANVLTF
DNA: TGTGCCAGCAGCGCTCGTACAGGGGTGAGCGGGGCCAACGTCCTGACTTTC

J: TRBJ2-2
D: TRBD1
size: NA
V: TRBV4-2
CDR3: CASSHYGTGGRYTGELFF
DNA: TGTGCCAGCAGCCATTACGGGACAGGGGGCCGGTACACCGGGGAGCTGTTTTTT

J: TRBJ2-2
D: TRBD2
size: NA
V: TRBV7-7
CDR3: CASSPLAGGHTGELFF
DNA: TGTGCCAGCAGCCCCCTAGCGGGGGGGCACACCGGGGAGCTGTTTTTT

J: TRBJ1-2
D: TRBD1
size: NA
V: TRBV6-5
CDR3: CASSPDRAGGYTF
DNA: TGTGCCAGCAGTCCCGACAGGGCGGGTGGCTACACCTTC

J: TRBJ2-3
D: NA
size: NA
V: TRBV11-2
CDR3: CASSLDGVGRQYF
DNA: TGTGCCAGCAGCTTAGATGGAGTGGGTAGGCAGTATTTT

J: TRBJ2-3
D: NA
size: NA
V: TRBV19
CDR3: CASSIPGGTDTQYF
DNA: TGTGCCAGTAGTATCCCAGGGGGCACAGATACGCAGTATTTT

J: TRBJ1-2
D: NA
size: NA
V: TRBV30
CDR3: CAWSVLSGNYGYTF
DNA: TGTGCCTGGAGTGTACTGTCGGGGAACTATGGCTACACCTTC

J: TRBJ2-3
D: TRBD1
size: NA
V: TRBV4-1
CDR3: CASSQDPWTGLTDTQYF
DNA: TGCGCCAGCAGCCAAGACCCCTGGACAGGTCTTACAGATACGCAGTATTTT

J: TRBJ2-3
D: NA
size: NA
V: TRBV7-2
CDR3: CASSLGPSTDTQYF
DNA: TGTGCCAGCAGCTTAGGGCCGAGCACAGATACGCAGTATTTT

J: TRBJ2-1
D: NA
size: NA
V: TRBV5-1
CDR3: CASTQTGSHPVGEQFF
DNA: TGCGCCAGCACCCAGACCGGGTCCCACCCGGTTGGTGAGCAGTTCTTC